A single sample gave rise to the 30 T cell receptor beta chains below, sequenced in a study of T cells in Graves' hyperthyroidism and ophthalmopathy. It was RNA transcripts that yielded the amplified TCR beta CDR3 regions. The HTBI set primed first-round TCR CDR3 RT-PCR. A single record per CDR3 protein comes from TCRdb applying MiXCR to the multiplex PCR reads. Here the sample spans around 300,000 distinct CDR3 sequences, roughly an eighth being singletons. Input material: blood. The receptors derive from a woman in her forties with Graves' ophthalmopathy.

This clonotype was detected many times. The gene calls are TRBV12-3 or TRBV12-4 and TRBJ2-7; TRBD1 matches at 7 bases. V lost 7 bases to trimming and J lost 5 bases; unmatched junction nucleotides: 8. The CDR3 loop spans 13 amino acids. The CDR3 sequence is CASTTGTVNEQYF. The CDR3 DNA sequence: TGTGCCAGCACCACTGGGACAGTCAACGAGCAGTACTTC.

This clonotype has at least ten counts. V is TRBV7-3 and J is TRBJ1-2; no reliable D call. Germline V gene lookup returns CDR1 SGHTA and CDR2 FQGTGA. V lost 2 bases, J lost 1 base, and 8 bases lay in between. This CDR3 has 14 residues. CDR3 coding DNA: TGTGCCAGCAGCTTAGAAGGGATTAACTATGGCTACACCTTC. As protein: CASSLEGINYGYTF.

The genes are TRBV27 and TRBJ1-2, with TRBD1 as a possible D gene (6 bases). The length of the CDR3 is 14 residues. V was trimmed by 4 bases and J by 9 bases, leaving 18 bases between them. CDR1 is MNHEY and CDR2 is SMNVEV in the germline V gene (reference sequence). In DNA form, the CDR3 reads TGTGCCAGCAGTTACTACGCAGAGGGGGGTCGCTACACCTTC. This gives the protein CASSYYAEGGRYTF.

In DNA form, the CDR3 reads TGCGCCAGCAGCCAAACAGGGACAGGGACCCGCTATACGCAGTATTTT. It is translated as CASSQTGTGTRYTQYF. V is TRBV4-1 and J is TRBJ2-3; 9 bases are shared with TRBD1. Germline CDR1 reads MGHRA; CDR2 reads YSYEKL. The V segment lost 2 bases and the J segment 7 bases; nucleotides outside the gene matches: 10. The CDR3 loop spans 16 amino acids.

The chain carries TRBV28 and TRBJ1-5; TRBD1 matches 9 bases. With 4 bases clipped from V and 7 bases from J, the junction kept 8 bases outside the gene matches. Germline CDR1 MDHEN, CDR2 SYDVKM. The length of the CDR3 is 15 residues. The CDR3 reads CASSYRDRANQPQHF. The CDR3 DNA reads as TGTGCCAGCAGTTACAGGGACAGGGCCAACCAGCCCCAGCATTTT.

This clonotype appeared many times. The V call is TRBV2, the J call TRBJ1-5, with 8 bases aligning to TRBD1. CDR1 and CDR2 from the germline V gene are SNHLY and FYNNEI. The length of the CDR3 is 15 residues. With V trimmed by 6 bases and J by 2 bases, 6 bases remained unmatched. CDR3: CASRVGQGGNQPQHF. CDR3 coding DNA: TGTGCCAGCAGGGTCGGACAGGGTGGCAATCAGCCCCAGCATTTT.

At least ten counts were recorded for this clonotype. The CDR3 sequence is CASSSTEVYLFF. CDR3 coding DNA: TGTGCCAGCAGTTCCACTGAAGTGTACCTGTTTTTT. The rearrangement uses TRBV28 and TRBJ1-4; D gene uncertain. The germline V gene has CDR1 MDHEN and CDR2 SYDVKM. This CDR3 spans 12 amino acids. The V end was cut by 4 bases, the J end by 14 bases, with 14 bases between. The complete variable domain, with remaining parts taken from reference TRBV28 and TRBJ1-4, reads DVKVTQSSRYLVKRTGEKVFLECVQDMDHENMFWYRQDPGLGLRLIYFSYDVKMKEKGDIPEGYSVSREKKERFSLILESASTNQTSMYLCASSSTEVYLFFGSGTQLSVL.

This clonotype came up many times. In DNA, the CDR3 is TGTGCCAGCAGTAAGCCGGGACAGGGGGTAGAGACCCAGTACTTC. Its protein product is CASSKPGQGVETQYF. The rearrangement links TRBV27 to TRBJ2-5, with 11 bases identical to TRBD1. This CDR3 region has 15 residues. From germline, CDR1 is MNHEY and CDR2 SMNVEV (reference sequence). V lost 5 bases and J lost 4; bases outside the gene matches: 6.

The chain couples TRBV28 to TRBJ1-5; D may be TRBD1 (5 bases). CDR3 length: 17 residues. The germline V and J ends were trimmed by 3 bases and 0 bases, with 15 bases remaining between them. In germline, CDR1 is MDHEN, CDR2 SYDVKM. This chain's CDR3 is CASSLGVRGYSNQPQHF. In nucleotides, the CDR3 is TGTGCCAGCAGTTTGGGGGTCCGGGGATATAGCAATCAGCCCCAGCATTTT.

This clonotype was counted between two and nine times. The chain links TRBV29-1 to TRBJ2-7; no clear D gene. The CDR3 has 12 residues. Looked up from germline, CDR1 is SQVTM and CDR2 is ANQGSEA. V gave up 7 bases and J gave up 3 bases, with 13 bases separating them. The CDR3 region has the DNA TGCAGCGCCGAAGGCGATCACTACGAGCAGTACTTC. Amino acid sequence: CSAEGDHYEQYF.

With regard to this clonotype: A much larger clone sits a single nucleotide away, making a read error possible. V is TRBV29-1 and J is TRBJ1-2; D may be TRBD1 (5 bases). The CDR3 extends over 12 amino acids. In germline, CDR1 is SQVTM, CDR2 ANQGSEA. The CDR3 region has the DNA TGCCGCGTTGAAGACAGAGACTATGGCTACACCTTC. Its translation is CRVEDRDYGYTF. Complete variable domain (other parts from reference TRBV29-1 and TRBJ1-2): SAVISQKPSRDICQRGTSLTIQCQVDSQVTMMFWYRQQPGQSLTLIATANQGSEATYESGFVIDKFPISRPNLTFSTLTVSNMSPEDSSIYLCRVEDRDYGYTFGSGTRLTVV.

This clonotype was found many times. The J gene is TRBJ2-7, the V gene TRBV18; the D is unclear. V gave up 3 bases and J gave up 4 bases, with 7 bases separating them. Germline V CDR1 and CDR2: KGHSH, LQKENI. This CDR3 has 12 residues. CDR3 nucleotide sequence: TGTGCCAGCTCACCCACCGTTTACGAGCAGTACTTC. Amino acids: CASSPTVYEQYF.

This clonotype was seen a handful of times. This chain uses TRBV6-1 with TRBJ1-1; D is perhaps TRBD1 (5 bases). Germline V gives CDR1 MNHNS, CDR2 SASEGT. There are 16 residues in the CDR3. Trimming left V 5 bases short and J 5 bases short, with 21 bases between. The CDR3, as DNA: TGTGCCAGCAGTCGAAGACGGACGGGGCCATGGACTGAAGCTTTCTTT. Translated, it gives CASSRRRTGPWTEAFF.

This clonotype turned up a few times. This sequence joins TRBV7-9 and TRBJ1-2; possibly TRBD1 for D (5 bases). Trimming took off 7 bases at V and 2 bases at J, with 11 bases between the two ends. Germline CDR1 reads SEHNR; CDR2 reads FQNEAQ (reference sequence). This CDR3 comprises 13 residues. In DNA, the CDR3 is TGTGCCAGCACCCCAGACAGAAACTATGGCTACACCTTC. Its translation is CASTPDRNYGYTF.

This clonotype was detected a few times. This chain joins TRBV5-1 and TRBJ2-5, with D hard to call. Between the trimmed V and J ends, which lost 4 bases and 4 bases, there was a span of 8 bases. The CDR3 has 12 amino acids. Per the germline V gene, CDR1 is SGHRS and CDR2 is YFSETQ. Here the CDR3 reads CASSRIGETQYF. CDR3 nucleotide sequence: TGCGCCAGCAGCAGGATAGGAGAGACCCAGTACTTC.

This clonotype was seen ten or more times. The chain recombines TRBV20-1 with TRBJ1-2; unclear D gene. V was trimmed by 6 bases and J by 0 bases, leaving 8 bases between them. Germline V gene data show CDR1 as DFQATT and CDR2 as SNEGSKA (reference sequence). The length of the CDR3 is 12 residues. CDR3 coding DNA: TGCAGTGCCCCTACGGCTAACTATGGCTACACCTTC. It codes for CSAPTANYGYTF.

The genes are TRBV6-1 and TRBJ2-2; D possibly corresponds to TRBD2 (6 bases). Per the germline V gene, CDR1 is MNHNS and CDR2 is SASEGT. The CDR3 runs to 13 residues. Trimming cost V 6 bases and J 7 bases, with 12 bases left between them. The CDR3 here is CASSTSFGGELFF. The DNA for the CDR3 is TGTGCCAGCAGCACTAGCTTCGGCGGGGAGCTGTTTTTT.

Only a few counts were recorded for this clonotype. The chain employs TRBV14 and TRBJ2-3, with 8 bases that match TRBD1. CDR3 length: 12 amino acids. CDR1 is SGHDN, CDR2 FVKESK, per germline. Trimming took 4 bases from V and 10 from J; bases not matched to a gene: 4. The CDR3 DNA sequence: TGTGCCAGCAGCCCGGGACAGGTCGCGCAGTATTTT. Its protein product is CASSPGQVAQYF.

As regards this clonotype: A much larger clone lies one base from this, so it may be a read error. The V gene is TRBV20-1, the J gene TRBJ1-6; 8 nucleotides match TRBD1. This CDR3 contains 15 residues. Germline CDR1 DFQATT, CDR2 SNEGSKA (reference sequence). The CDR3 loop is CSAQTGVLGNSPFHF. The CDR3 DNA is TGCAGTGCACAGACAGGGGTACTAGGTAATTCACCCTTCCACTTT.

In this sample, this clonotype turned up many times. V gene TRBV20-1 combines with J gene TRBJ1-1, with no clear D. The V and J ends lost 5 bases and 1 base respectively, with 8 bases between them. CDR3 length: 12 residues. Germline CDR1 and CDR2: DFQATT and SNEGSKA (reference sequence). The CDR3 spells CSAPTTNTEAFF. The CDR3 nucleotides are TGCAGTGCTCCAACTACGAACACTGAAGCTTTCTTT.

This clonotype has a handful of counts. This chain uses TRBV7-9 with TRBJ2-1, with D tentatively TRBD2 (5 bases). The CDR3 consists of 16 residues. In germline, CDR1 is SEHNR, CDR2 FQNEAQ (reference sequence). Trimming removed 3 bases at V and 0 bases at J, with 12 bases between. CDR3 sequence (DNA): TGTGCCAGCAGCTTTGAGGGAAGGAGCTCCTACAATGAGCAGTTCTTC. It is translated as CASSFEGRSSYNEQFF.

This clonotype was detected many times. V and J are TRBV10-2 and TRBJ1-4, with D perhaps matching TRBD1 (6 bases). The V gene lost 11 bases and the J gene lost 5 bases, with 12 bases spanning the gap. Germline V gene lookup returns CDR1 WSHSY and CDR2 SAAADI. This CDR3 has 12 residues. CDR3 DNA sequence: TGCGCCTCGACAGGACTGAATGAAAAACTGTTTTTT. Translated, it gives CASTGLNEKLFF.

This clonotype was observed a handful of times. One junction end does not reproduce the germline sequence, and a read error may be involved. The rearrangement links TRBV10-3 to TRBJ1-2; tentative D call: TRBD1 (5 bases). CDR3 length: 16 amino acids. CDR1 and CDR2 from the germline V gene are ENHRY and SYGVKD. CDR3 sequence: CAIGDGTTRANYGYTF. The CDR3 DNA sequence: TGTGCCATCGGTGATGGGACGACCCGAGCTAACTATGGCTACACCTTC.

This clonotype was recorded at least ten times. CDR3 loop: CASRPGGWTEAFF. The CDR3 DNA sequence: TGTGCCAGCAGACCAGGGGGCTGGACTGAAGCTTTCTTT. The chain joins TRBV6-1 to TRBJ1-1; 8 nucleotides agree with TRBD1. This CDR3 region has 13 residues. Per the germline V gene, CDR1 is MNHNS and CDR2 is SASEGT. V shed 6 bases and J 5 bases; nucleotides not matched to a gene: 5.

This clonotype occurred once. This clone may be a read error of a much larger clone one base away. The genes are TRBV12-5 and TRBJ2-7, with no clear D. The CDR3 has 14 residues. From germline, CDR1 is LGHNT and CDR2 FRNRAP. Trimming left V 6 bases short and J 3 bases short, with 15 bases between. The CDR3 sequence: CASGGARPDYEQYF. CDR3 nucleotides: TGTGCTAGTGGCGGCGCGCGGCCCGACTACGAGCAGTACTTC.

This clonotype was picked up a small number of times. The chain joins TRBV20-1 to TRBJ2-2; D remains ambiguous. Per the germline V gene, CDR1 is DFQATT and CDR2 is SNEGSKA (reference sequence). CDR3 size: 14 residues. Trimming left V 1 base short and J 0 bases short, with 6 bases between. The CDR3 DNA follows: TGCAGTGCTAGAGCCCCAACGAACACCGGGGAGCTGTTTTTT. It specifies CSARAPTNTGELFF.

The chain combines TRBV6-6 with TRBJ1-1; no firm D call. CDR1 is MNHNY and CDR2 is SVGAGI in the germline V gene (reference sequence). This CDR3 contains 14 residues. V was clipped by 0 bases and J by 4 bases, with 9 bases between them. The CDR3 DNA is TGTGCCAGCAGTTACTCGCGGCAATCCACTGAAGCTTTCTTT. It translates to CASSYSRQSTEAFF.

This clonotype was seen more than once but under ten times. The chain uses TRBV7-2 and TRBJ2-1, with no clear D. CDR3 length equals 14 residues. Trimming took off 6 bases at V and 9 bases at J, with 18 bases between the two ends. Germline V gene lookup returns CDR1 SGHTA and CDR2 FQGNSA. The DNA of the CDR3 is TGTGCCAGCAGTTTTCCCGCCTTTAGTGTTGAGCAGTTCTTC. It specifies CASSFPAFSVEQFF.

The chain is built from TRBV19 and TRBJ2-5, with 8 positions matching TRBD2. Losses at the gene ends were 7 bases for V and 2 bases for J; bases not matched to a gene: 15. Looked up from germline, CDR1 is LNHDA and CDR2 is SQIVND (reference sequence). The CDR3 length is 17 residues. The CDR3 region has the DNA TGTGCCAGTACAAAAAGGACGGTGGCGGGGGGACAAGAGACCCAGTACTTC. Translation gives CASTKRTVAGGQETQYF. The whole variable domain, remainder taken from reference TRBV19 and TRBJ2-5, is DGGITQSPKYLFRKEGQNVTLSCEQNLNHDAMYWYRQDPGQGLRLIYYSQIVNDFQKGDIAEGYSVSREKKESFPLTVTSAQKNPTAFYLCASTKRTVAGGQETQYFGPGTRLLVL.

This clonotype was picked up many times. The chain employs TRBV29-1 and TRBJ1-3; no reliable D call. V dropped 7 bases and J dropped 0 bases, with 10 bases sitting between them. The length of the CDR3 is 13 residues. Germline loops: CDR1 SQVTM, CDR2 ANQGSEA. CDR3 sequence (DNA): TGCAGCGGTAGACCGAGCTCTGGAAACACCATATATTTT. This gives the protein CSGRPSSGNTIYF.